The sequence of this T cell receptor beta chain was determined in a study of blood T cell repertoires in COVID-19. The protocol was immunoSEQ multiplex PCR, while the TCRdb copy is restricted to in-frame clones and leaves out a portion. Here the sample spans 85,000 to 110,000 clones, approximately 86% being singletons. The germline V gene has CDR1 KGHSH and CDR2 LQKENI. CDR3 length: 16 residues. J gave up 2 bases and V 1 base, and 2 bases lay outside the gene matches. The TCR sequence derives from a human donor in a cohort sampled during active COVID-19. The gene calls are TRBV18 and TRBJ2-7; TRBD2 matches at 13 bases. The sample consisted of peripheral blood. CDR3 nucleotides: TGTGCCAGCTCACCACGGGGACTAGCGGGGCCCTACGAGCAGTACTTC. Translated: CASSPRGLAGPYEQYF. Full variable domain (outside the CDR3, taken from reference TRBV18 and TRBJ2-7): NAGVMQNPRHLVRRRGQEARLRCSPMKGHSHVYWYRQLPEEGLKFMVYLQKENIIDESGMPKERFSAEFPKEGPSILRIQQVVRGDSAAYFCASSPRGLAGPYEQYFGPGTRLTVT.